Here is one T cell receptor (beta chain) with its context. Using immunoSEQ multiplex PCR, the repertoire was profiled, and TCRdb retains in-frame clones only, with some absent. Of about 150,000 clones detected, about 90% appear once; the ten largest clones hold roughly 4%. This specimen belongs to a study of T cell responses to AZD1222 COVID-19 vaccine. The source was peripheral blood, collected 28 days after the second AZD1222 dose. This TCR came from an adult who received the AZD1222 COVID-19 vaccine.

The CDR3 loop is CASSLGLSTDTQYF. The CDR3 bases are TGTGCCAGCAGCCTGGGACTAAGCACAGATACGCAGTATTTT. The V and J genes are TRBV9 and TRBJ2-3; 7 bases align to TRBD2. CDR1 SGDLS and CDR2 YYNGEE come from the germline V gene. CDR3 length equals 14 residues. Trimming took 4 bases from V and 0 from J; bases not matched to a gene: 2. Full variable domain (remainder filled in from reference TRBV9 and TRBJ2-3): DSGVTQTPKHLITATGQRVTLRCSPRSGDLSVYWYQQSLDQGLQFLIQYYNGEERAKGNILERFSAQQFPDLHSELNLSSLELGDSALYFCASSLGLSTDTQYFGPGTRLTVL.